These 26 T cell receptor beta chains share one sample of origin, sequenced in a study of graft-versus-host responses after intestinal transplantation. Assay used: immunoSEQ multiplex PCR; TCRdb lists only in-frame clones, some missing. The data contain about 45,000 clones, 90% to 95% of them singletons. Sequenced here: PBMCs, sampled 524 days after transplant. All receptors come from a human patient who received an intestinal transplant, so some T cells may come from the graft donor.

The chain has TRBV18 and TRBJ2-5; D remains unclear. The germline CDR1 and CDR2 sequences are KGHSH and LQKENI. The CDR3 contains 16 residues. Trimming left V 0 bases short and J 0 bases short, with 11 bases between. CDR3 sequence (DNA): TGTGCCAGCTCACCACCGGGCTTCCGGGACCAAGAGACCCAGTACTTC. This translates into CASSPPGFRDQETQYF.

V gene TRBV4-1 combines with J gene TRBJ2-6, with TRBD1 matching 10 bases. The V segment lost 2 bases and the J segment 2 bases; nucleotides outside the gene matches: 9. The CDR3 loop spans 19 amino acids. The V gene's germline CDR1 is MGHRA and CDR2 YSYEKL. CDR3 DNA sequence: TGCGCCAGCAGCCAATATCTCCCGGGACAGGGGACTGGGGCCAACGTCCTGACTTTC. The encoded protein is CASSQYLPGQGTGANVLTF.

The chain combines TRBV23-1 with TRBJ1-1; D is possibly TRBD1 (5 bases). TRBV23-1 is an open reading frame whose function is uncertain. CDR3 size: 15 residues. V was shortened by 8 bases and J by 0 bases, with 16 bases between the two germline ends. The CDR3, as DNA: TGCGCCAGCTCTTTGACGGGGACGGTGAACACTGAAGCTTTCTTT. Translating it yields CASSLTGTVNTEAFF.

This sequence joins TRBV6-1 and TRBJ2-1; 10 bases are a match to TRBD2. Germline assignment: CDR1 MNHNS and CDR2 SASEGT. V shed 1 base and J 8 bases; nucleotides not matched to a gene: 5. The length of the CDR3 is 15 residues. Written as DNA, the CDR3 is TGTGCCAGCAGTGAAGGTATACTAGCGGGGCATGAGCAGTTCTTC. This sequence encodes CASSEGILAGHEQFF.

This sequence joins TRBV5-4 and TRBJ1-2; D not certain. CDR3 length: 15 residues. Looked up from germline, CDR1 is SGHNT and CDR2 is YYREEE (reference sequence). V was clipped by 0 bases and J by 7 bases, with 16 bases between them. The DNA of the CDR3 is TGTGCCAGCAGCTTGGCCGGACCCGGGCTTCGTGGCTACACCTTC. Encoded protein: CASSLAGPGLRGYTF. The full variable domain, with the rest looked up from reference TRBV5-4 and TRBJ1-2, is ETGVTQSPTHLIKTRGQQVTLRCSSQSGHNTVSWYQQALGQGPQFIFQYYREEENGRGNFPPRFSGLQFPNYSSELNVNALELDDSALYLCASSLAGPGLRGYTFGSGTRLTVV.

Here the CDR3 reads CASSPQGTSTDTQYF. CDR3 DNA: TGTGCCAGCAGTCCACAGGGTACTAGCACAGATACGCAGTATTTT. The V call is TRBV28, the J call TRBJ2-3, with a possible D match to TRBD1 (6 bases). The germline V gene encodes CDR1 MDHEN and CDR2 SYDVKM. Trimming pared 5 bases from V and 0 bases from J, leaving 12 bases between. CDR3 size: 15 residues.

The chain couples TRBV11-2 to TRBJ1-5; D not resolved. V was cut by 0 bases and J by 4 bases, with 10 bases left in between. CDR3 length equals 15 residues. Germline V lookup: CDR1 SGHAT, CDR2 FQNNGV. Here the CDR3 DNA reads TGTGCCAGCAGCTTAGACAGGCCCTCTAATCAGCCCCAGCATTTT. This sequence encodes CASSLDRPSNQPQHF.

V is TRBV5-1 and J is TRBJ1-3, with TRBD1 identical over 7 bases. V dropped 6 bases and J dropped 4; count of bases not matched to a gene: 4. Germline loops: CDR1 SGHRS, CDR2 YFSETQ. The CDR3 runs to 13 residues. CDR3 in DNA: TGCGCCAGCACGGAGGACAGGGGAAACACCATATATTTT. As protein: CASTEDRGNTIYF. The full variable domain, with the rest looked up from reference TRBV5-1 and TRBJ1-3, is KAGVTQTPRYLIKTRGQQVTLSCSPISGHRSVSWYQQTPGQGLQFLFEYFSETQRNKGNFPGRFSGRQFSNSRSEMNVSTLELGDSALYLCASTEDRGNTIYFGEGSWLTVV.

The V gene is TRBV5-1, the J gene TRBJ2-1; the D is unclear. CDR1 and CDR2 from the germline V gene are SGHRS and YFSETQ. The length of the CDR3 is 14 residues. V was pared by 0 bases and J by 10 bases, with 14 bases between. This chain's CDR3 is CASSLEPGVREQFF. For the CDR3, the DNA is TGCGCCAGCAGCTTGGAGCCTGGGGTCCGCGAGCAGTTCTTC.

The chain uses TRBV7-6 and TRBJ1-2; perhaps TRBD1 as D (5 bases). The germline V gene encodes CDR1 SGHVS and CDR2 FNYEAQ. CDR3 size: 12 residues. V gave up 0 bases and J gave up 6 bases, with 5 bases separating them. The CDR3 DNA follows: TGTGCCAGCAGCTTAGCAGGGGATGGCTACACCTTC. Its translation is CASSLAGDGYTF. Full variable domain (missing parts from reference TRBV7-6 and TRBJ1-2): GAGVSQSPRYKVTKRGQDVALRCDPISGHVSLYWYRQALGQGPEFLTYFNYEAQQDKSGLPNDRFSAERPEGSISTLTIQRTEQRDSAMYRCASSLAGDGYTFGSGTRLTVV.

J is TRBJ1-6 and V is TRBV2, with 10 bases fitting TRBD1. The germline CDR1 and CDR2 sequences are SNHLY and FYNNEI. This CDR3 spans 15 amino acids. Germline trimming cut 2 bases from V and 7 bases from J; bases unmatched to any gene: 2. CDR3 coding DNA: TGTGCCAGCAGTGAAAGACAGGGGGCAAATTCACCCCTCCACTTT. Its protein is CASSERQGANSPLHF. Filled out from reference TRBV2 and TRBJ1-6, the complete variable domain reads EPEVTQTPSHQVTQMGQEVILRCVPISNHLYFYWYRQILGQKVEFLVSFYNNEISEKSEIFDDQFSVERPDGSNFTLKIRSTKLEDSAMYFCASSERQGANSPLHFGNGTRLTVT.

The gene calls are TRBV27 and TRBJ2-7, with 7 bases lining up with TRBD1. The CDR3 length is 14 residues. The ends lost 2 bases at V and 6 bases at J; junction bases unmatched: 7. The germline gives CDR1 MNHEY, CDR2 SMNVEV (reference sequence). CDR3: CASSLDRDQSEQYF. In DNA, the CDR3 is TGTGCCAGCAGTTTAGACAGGGATCAAAGCGAGCAGTACTTC.

CDR3 loop: CASRWGYEQYF. DNA for the CDR3: TGTGCCAGCCGTTGGGGCTACGAGCAGTACTTC. The V and J genes are TRBV28 and TRBJ2-7; D gene uncertain. Germline CDR1 MDHEN, CDR2 SYDVKM. V was shortened by 8 bases and J by 3 bases, with 8 bases between the two germline ends. CDR3 size: 11 residues. The full variable domain, completed using reference TRBV28 and TRBJ2-7, is DVKVTQSSRYLVKRTGEKVFLECVQDMDHENMFWYRQDPGLGLRLIYFSYDVKMKEKGDIPEGYSVSREKKERFSLILESASTNQTSMYLCASRWGYEQYFGPGTRLTVT.

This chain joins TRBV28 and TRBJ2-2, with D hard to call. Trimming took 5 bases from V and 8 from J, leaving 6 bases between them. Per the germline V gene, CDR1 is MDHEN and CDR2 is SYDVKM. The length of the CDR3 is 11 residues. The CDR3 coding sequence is TGTGCCAGCAGTACCACGGGGGAGCTGTTTTTT. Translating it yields CASSTTGELFF.

DNA of the CDR3: TGTGCCAGCAGCGGGGGGGGCTCCTACAATGAGCAGTTCTTC. It yields the protein CASSGGGSYNEQFF. The chain combines TRBV25-1 with TRBJ2-1; 8 nucleotides align to TRBD2. V lost 6 bases and J lost 0; bases outside the gene matches: 1. The V gene's germline CDR1 is MGHDK and CDR2 SYGVNS. The CDR3 has 14 amino acids.

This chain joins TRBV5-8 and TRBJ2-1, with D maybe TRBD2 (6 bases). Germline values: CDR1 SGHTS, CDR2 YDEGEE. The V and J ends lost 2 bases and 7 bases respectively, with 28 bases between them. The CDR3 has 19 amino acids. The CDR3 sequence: CASSFDPASAIRQANEQFF. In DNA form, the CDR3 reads TGTGCCAGCAGCTTTGACCCGGCTAGCGCAATCCGGCAGGCTAATGAGCAGTTCTTC. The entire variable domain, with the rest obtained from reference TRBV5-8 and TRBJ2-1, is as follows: EAGVTQSPTHLIKTRGQQATLRCSPISGHTSVYWYQQALGLGLQFLLWYDEGEERNRGNFPPRFSGRQFPNYSSELNVNALELEDSALYLCASSFDPASAIRQANEQFFGPGTRLTVL.

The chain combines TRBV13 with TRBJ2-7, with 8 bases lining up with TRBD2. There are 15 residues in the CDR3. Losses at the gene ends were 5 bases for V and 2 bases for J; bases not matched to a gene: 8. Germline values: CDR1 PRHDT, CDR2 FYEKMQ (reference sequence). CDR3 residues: CASSVHGGRPYEQYF. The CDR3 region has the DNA TGTGCCAGCAGCGTTCATGGCGGGAGGCCCTACGAGCAGTACTTC. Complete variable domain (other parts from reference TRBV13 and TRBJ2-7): AAGVIQSPRHLIKEKRETATLKCYPIPRHDTVYWYQQGPGQDPQFLISFYEKMQSDKGSIPDRFSAQQFSDYHSELNMSSLELGDSALYFCASSVHGGRPYEQYFGPGTRLTVT.

DNA for the CDR3: TGCGCCAGCAGCTTCCGGACTGAAGAGACCCAGTACTTC. Protein product: CASSFRTEETQYF. This chain uses TRBV5-1 with TRBJ2-5; a possible D gene is TRBD2 (5 bases). V lost 2 bases and J lost 3, with 8 bases in between. The CDR3 runs to 13 residues. Looked up from germline, CDR1 is SGHRS and CDR2 is YFSETQ.

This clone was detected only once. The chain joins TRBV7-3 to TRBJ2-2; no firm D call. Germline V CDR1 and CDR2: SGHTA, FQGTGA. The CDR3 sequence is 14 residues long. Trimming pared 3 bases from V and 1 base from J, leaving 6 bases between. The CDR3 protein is CASSLPVNTGELFF. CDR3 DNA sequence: TGTGCCAGCAGCTTGCCCGTGAACACCGGGGAGCTGTTTTTT.

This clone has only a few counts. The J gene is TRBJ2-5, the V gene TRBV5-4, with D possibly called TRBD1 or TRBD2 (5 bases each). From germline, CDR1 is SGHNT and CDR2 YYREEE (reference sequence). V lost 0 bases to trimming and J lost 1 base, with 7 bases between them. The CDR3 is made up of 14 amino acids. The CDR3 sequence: CASSLGDLQETQYF. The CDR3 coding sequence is TGTGCCAGCAGCTTGGGGGACCTCCAAGAGACCCAGTACTTC.

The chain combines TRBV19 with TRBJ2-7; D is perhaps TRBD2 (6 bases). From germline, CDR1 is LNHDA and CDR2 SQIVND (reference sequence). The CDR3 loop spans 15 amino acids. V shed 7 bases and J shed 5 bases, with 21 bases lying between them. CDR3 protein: CASTDGGAGGDEQYF. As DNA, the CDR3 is TGTGCCAGTACCGATGGAGGGGCCGGCGGAGACGAGCAGTACTTC.

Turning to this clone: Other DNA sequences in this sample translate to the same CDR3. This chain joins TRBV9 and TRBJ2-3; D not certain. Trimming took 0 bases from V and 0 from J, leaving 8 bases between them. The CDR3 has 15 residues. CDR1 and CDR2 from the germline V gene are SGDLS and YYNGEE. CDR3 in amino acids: CASSVVGWSTDTQYF. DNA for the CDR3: TGTGCCAGCAGCGTAGTGGGGTGGAGCACAGATACGCAGTATTTT.

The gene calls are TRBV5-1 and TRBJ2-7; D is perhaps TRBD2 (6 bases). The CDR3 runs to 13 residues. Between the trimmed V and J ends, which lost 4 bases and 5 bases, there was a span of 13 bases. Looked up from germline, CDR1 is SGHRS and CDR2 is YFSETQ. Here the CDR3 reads CASSPRGEDEQYF. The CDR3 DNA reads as TGCGCCAGCAGCCCCCGAGGGGAGGACGAGCAGTACTTC.

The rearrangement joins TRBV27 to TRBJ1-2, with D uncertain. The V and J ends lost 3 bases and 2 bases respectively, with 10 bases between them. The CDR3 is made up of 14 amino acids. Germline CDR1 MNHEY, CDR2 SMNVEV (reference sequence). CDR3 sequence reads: CASSLRAANYGYTF. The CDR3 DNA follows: TGTGCCAGCAGTTTGAGGGCAGCAAACTATGGCTACACCTTC.

The CDR3 region is CASSPISWGIATNEKLFF. The CDR3 DNA reads TGTGCCAGCAGTCCAATTAGCTGGGGGATAGCAACTAATGAAAAACTGTTTTTT. The V call is TRBV27, the J call TRBJ1-4, with a possible D match to TRBD1 (5 bases). Trimming removed 5 bases at V and 0 bases at J, with 19 bases between. The CDR3 is 18 amino acids. Germline values: CDR1 MNHEY, CDR2 SMNVEV (reference sequence).

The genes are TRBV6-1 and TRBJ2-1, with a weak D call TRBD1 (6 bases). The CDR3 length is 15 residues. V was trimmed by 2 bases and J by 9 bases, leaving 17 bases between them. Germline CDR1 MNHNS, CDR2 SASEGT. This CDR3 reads CASSETTGVLGEQFF. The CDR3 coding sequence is TGTGCCAGCAGTGAAACGACAGGAGTCCTGGGTGAGCAGTTCTTC.